This is a list of T cell receptor beta chains from one sample in a study of shared clonotypes between healthy human individuals. TCRdb's table, derived via immunoSEQ multiplex PCR, lists solely in-frame clones and lacks some. The table has about 1 million clones, around 74% seen once. The specimen sequenced was memory CD4+ T cells sorted from blood. Source of these receptors: a man aged 18 to 29 in good health. Both conserved end residues are part of each CDR3. D genes are given only for firm matches. Clone size is stated in some rows and not others, as once, few, many or a class when expanded.

v_gene	d_gene	j_gene	abundance	CDR3nt	CDR3aa
TRBV7-2	-	TRBJ2-2	once	TGTGCCAGCAGCAATACTGGCACCGGGGAGCTGTTTTTT	CASSNTGTGELFF
TRBV10-3	-	TRBJ1-3	-	TGTGCCATCCGGGTAGCGTCGGCTGGAAACACCATATATTTT	CAIRVASAGNTIYF
TRBV10-3	TRBD1	TRBJ1-1	-	TGTGCCATCAGTGAGTCTGTTCCGGGGACAGTTAACACTGAAGCTTTCTTT	CAISESVPGTVNTEAFF
TRBV28	-	TRBJ2-6	-	TGTGCCAGCAGTTTAGCCAACTCTGGGGCCAACGTCCTGACTTTC	CASSLANSGANVLTF
TRBV28	TRBD1	TRBJ1-5	-	TGTGCCAGCAGCCCTGCCGGGACAGGGAATCAGCCCCAGCATTTT	CASSPAGTGNQPQHF
TRBV10-3	TRBD2	TRBJ2-1	-	TGTGCCATCAGTGGGACTAGCGGGGGAACCAATGAGCAGTTCTTC	CAISGTSGGTNEQFF
TRBV5-1	-	TRBJ2-5	once	TGCGCCAGCAGCTTAACAGGGCTGCAAGAGACCCAGTACTTC	CASSLTGLQETQYF
TRBV7-9	TRBD2	TRBJ2-1	-	TGTGCCAGCAGCATAACAGCGGGAGGGACCTACAATGAGCAGTTCTTC	CASSITAGGTYNEQFF
TRBV6-1	TRBD2	TRBJ2-1	-	TGTGCCAGCCACGGGACTAGCGGGTACGACAATGAGCAGTTCTTC	CASHGTSGYDNEQFF
TRBV5-6	-	TRBJ2-7	-	TGTGCCAGCAGCTTGATACAGGTAGGCGGCGAGCAGTACTTC	CASSLIQVGGEQYF
TRBV30	-	TRBJ2-7	-	TGTGCCTGGAGTACAAACTCCTACGAGCAGTACTTC	CAWSTNSYEQYF
TRBV6-4	-	TRBJ2-1	-	TGTGCCAGCAGTGTCTCCTCCGGGCGTCAGTTCTTC	CASSVSSGRQFF
TRBV2	TRBD1	TRBJ2-7	-	TGTGCCAGCAGGGACAGGTCCTACGAGCAGTACTTC	CASRDRSYEQYF
TRBV30	-	TRBJ1-1	-	TGTGCCTGGAGCCACACAAACACTGAAGCTTTCTTT	CAWSHTNTEAFF
TRBV5-4	-	TRBJ2-6	-	TGTGCCAGCAGCTTAGCCCCCGGGGCCAACGTCCTGACTTTC	CASSLAPGANVLTF
TRBV6-1	TRBD2	TRBJ2-5	-	TGTGCCAGCAGGAGACTAGCGGGAGGGGGAGAGACCCAGTACTTC	CASRRLAGGGETQYF
TRBV10-3	-	TRBJ1-1	-	TGTGCCATCAGTGATCGGGGAGGGGACACTGAAGCTTTCTTT	CAISDRGGDTEAFF
TRBV25-1	-	TRBJ1-6	-	TGTGCCAGCAGTGAATCTCAGGGCGTATTTTCACCCCTCCACTTT	CASSESQGVFSPLHF
TRBV10-3	-	TRBJ1-1	-	TGTGCCATCAGTGAGTCTTTGGGGACTGAAGCTTTCTTT	CAISESLGTEAFF
TRBV21-1	-	TRBJ2-3	-	TGTGCCAGCAGCAAAGCGGGATCGGGCCACGATACGCAGTATTTT	CASSKAGSGHDTQYF
TRBV5-1	TRBD2	TRBJ2-1	-	TGCGCCAGCAGCTCCAGGACTAGCGGGGGGGCTGAGCAGTTCTTC	CASSSRTSGGAEQFF
TRBV7-2	-	TRBJ1-3	-	TGTGCCAGCAGCTCTAGGGGGGGGTCTGGAAACACCATATATTTT	CASSSRGGSGNTIYF
TRBV27	-	TRBJ2-7	-	TGTGCCAGCAGTTCCGGGCTCCTAAAGCAGTACTTC	CASSSGLLKQYF
TRBV2	TRBD1	TRBJ1-4	-	TGTGCCAGCATTCCGCAGGGGGGAAAACTGTTTTTT	CASIPQGGKLFF
TRBV30	TRBD2	TRBJ2-3	-	TGTGCCTGGAGTGTAGGCGGGAGCGCAGATACGCAGTATTTT	CAWSVGGSADTQYF
TRBV4-1	-	TRBJ2-3	-	TGCGCCAGCAGCCAGCGGAGCACAGATACGCAGTATTTT	CASSQRSTDTQYF
TRBV7-2	TRBD2	TRBJ2-7	few	TGTGCCAGCAGCTTAGTTGATATCGGGGAGGGCTGGGAGCAGTACTTC	CASSLVDIGEGWEQYF
TRBV7-6	-	TRBJ1-3	-	TGTGCCAGCAGCTTAGATATCAACGCAGGCTCTGGAAACACCATATATTTT	CASSLDINAGSGNTIYF
TRBV2	TRBD2	TRBJ2-2	few	TGTGCCAGCAGTGCGGAGGGAGGGACCGGGGAGCTGTTTTTT	CASSAEGGTGELFF
TRBV18	-	TRBJ1-1	-	TGTGCCAGCTCACCAGGGGGCACCACTGAAGCTTTCTTT	CASSPGGTTEAFF
TRBV18	-	TRBJ1-1	-	TGTGCCAGCTCACCTTCAGGGAACGCCGTGAACACTGAAGCTTTCTTT	CASSPSGNAVNTEAFF
TRBV5-1	-	TRBJ2-2	-	TGCGTCAGCTCCCGGGCTGGGCCTAACACCGGGGAGCTGTTTTTT	CVSSRAGPNTGELFF
TRBV19	TRBD1	TRBJ2-7	-	TGTGCCAGTAGTATATCTGCAGGGGGAGAGCAGTACTTC	CASSISAGGEQYF
TRBV19	TRBD1	TRBJ1-1	-	TGTGCCAGTACCGCTCAGGGGGCCTCGAACACTGAAGCTTTCTTT	CASTAQGASNTEAFF
TRBV4-1	TRBD2	TRBJ2-3	few	TGCGCCAGCAGCCATCCGGGGGGCGCGGGGTTGCGGGAGGGCCCAGGGTCAGATACGCAGTATTTT	CASSHPGGAGLREGPGSDTQYF
TRBV30	-	TRBJ2-3	few	TGTGCCTGGAGGGACTACAGATCCACAGATACGCAGTATTTT	CAWRDYRSTDTQYF
TRBV6-4	-	TRBJ2-3	-	TGTGCCAGCAGGGAGAGCGGCACAGATACGCAGTATTTT	CASRESGTDTQYF
TRBV5-6	TRBD1	TRBJ1-5	-	TGTGCCAGCAGCCGGACAGGGGGCTATCAGCCCCAGCATTTT	CASSRTGGYQPQHF
TRBV21-1	-	TRBJ1-4	-	TGTGCCAGCAGCAAACAGCTGACAGATCTTAATGAAAAACTGTTTTTT	CASSKQLTDLNEKLFF
TRBV7-8	-	TRBJ1-4	-	TGTGCCAGCAGCTTAGGGCGGCTTAATGAAAAACTGTTTTTT	CASSLGRLNEKLFF
TRBV7-9	TRBD1	TRBJ2-7	-	TGTGCCAGCAGCCGGAGACAGGGGGACTCCTACGAGCAGTACTTC	CASSRRQGDSYEQYF
TRBV5-1	TRBD2	TRBJ2-3	once	TGCGCCAGCAGCTCGGGGGGGACTAGCGAGGATACGCAGTATTTT	CASSSGGTSEDTQYF
TRBV6-5	TRBD2	TRBJ2-5	-	TGTGCCAGCGGCCTACTAGCGGGGGGCGGAGAGACCCAGTACTTC	CASGLLAGGGETQYF
TRBV6-4	-	TRBJ2-2	few	TGTGCCAGCAGCGCCCAGACTGCGAACACCGGGGAGCTGTTTTTT	CASSAQTANTGELFF
TRBV6-1	TRBD2	TRBJ2-5	-	TGTGCCAGCCGACGAGGACTAGAAGAGACCCAGTACTTC	CASRRGLEETQYF
TRBV23-1	TRBD1	TRBJ1-6	-	TGCGCCAGCAATGGACAGGCTAATTCACCCCTCCACTTT	CASNGQANSPLHF
TRBV7-2	-	TRBJ1-4	-	TGTGCCAGCAGTACAGGGCAGATTAATGAAAAACTGTTTTTT	CASSTGQINEKLFF
TRBV10-3	-	TRBJ1-1	few	TGTGCCATCAGTGACAGGGGTCTGGCCACTGAAGCTTTCTTT	CAISDRGLATEAFF
TRBV7-9	-	TRBJ1-4	-	TGTGCCAGCAGCTTAGGTCCGGTTGTGGGTAATGAAAACCCTTTTTTT	CASSLGPVVGNENPFF
TRBV12-2	-	TRBJ1-4	-	TGTGCAAGTCGCGAAGCAGGGGGCAGAGTTGAAAAACTGTTTTTT	CASREAGGRVEKLFF
TRBV5-1	-	TRBJ1-6	-	TGCGCCAGCAGCGTGGACACCTTTTCTCAGAGGGCCCTCCACTTT	CASSVDTFSQRALHF
TRBV2	TRBD2	TRBJ2-1	few	TGTGCCAGCAGTGAAGCCCGGCGGGGGGGAGCCAATGAGCAGTTCTTC	CASSEARRGGANEQFF
TRBV11-2	-	TRBJ2-3	-	TGTGCCAGCAGCCGTCTGAGGGGGAGCACAGATACGCAGTATTTT	CASSRLRGSTDTQYF